This TCR beta chain appears in the sequencing data of a study of blood T cell repertoires in COVID-19. Study at large: Both acute and convalescent COVID-19 samples were obtained from the United States, Italy and Spain.

Trimming cost V 4 bases and J 7 bases; bases outside gene matches: 10. The CDR3 is 15 amino acids. Germline V gene sequence: CDR1 LGHNA, CDR2 YSLEER. Study processing details: Estimation of nucleated cell counts was performed using reference gene primer amplification. Assay: immunoSEQ multiplex PCR; the TCRdb copy retains only in-frame clones and omits some. V, J and clone size were drawn from that table, and D and trimming were deduced from the DNA. The sample gives 350,000 to 400,000 clones, nearly 90% of which show up once; 1.7% is in the top ten. Participant-reported clinical history was the basis for cohort assignment. Cohort 3 donors counted as recovered after two negative PCRs, clearance, or resolved symptoms.

Sequenced input: PBMCs or T cells enriched from blood (not recorded which). The TCR was taken from a woman in her twenties or thirties who had recovered from COVID-19. The chain links TRBV4-3 to TRBJ1-2, with 9 bases matching TRBD1. This chain's CDR3 is CASSPWDRESSGYTF. CDR3 DNA: TGCGCCAGCAGCCCCTGGGACAGGGAAAGTTCTGGCTACACCTTC.